The 20 T cell receptor beta chains reported below all come from one sample, sequenced in a study of T cells in Graves' hyperthyroidism and ophthalmopathy. Amplified TCR beta CDR3 regions derived from RNA transcripts. A first-round RT-PCR of the TCR CDR3 used the HTBI primer set. TCRdb independently ran MiXCR on the multiplex PCR reads; one entry per CDR3 protein. Of hundreds of thousands of distinct CDR3 sequences in the sample, 14% were seen once. The sample comprised blood. The receptors derive from a woman in her late teens or twenties with Graves' hyperthyroidism.

CDR3 sequence reads: CSARPRGQLYGYTF. In DNA form, the CDR3 reads TGCAGTGCTAGACCCAGGGGGCAGCTCTATGGCTACACCTTC. V gene TRBV20-1 combines with J gene TRBJ1-2, with 8 bases that match TRBD1. The CDR3 is 14 residues long. Per the germline V gene, CDR1 is DFQATT and CDR2 is SNEGSKA (reference sequence). Trimming cost V 2 bases and J 4 bases; bases outside gene matches: 6.

Only a few counts were recorded for this clonotype. The chain couples TRBV5-1 to TRBJ2-5; the D gene is possibly TRBD1 (7 bases). CDR1 and CDR2 (germline): SGHRS, YFSETQ. V was clipped by 1 base and J by 2 bases, with 15 bases between them. The CDR3 totals 16 residues. The CDR3 here is CASSLSGQEGQETQYF. The CDR3 DNA sequence: TGCGCCAGCAGCTTGTCCGGACAGGAGGGGCAAGAGACCCAGTACTTC.

This chain joins TRBV10-3 and TRBJ1-1; D unresolved. The CDR3 spans 17 residues. Trimming shortened V by 3 bases and J by 4 bases, and 21 bases separated the two germline ends. CDR1 and CDR2 (germline): ENHRY, SYGVKD. This CDR3 reads CAISEGPEEGEGTEAFF. CDR3 sequence (DNA): TGTGCCATCAGTGAAGGACCGGAGGAGGGTGAAGGCACTGAAGCTTTCTTT.

Remarks on this clonotype: Being one base from a much bigger clone, this may be a read error. This chain uses TRBV11-2 with TRBJ2-2, with 8 bases identical to TRBD2. The V gene's germline CDR1 is SGHAT and CDR2 FQNNGV. V gave up 5 bases and J gave up 9 bases; unmatched junction bases: 8. This CDR3 is 14 amino acids long. In DNA form, the CDR3 reads TGTGCCAGCAGCGAGCGGGAGCGAGGCAGGGAGCTGTTTTTT. Amino acids: CASSERERGRELFF.

To note about this clonotype: This may be a read error, as it is one base from a much larger clone. The V and J genes are TRBV11-2 and TRBJ2-7; TRBD1 might be the D (5 bases). With 1 base removed from V and 0 bases from J, the gap between germline ends came to 10 bases. The CDR3 covers 15 residues. Germline CDR1 is SGHAT and CDR2 is FQNNGV. Here the CDR3 DNA reads TGTGCCAGCAGCTTAGGGGGCGGCCTCTCCTACGAGCAGTACTTC. Protein: CASSLGGGLSYEQYF.

The sample holds many counts of this clonotype. The V call is TRBV12-3 or TRBV12-4, the J call TRBJ2-5, with no clear D. This CDR3 spans 12 amino acids. V was cut by 8 bases and J by 7 bases, with 14 bases left in between. CDR3 bases: TGTGCCAGCTCAGGATCCCTCGGGACCCAGTACTTC. Encoded protein: CASSGSLGTQYF.

This clonotype has ten or more counts. The rearrangement uses TRBV20-1 and TRBJ1-1; possibly TRBD1 for D (6 bases). Germline V gene data show CDR1 as DFQATT and CDR2 as SNEGSKA (reference sequence). The CDR3 length is 14 residues. Trimming removed 1 base at V and 0 bases at J, with 9 bases between. CDR3 DNA: TGCAGTGCTAGAGGGGGGGCATTGAACACTGAAGCTTTCTTT. Translated, it gives CSARGGALNTEAFF.

The V gene is TRBV30, the J gene TRBJ1-3; 7 positions agree with TRBD1. CDR3 length equals 14 residues. Germline values: CDR1 GTSNPN, CDR2 SVGIG (reference sequence). The J segment lost 4 bases and the V segment lost 3 bases, leaving 6 bases of the junction unmatched. CDR3: CAWREGGSGNTIYF. The CDR3 DNA is TGTGCCTGGAGAGAAGGGGGCTCCGGAAACACCATATATTTT.

This clonotype was detected many times. J is TRBJ1-1 and V is TRBV2, with 9 bases identical to TRBD1. The CDR3 is 15 amino acids. Trimming took 8 bases from V and 3 from J; bases not matched to a gene: 10. CDR1 SNHLY and CDR2 FYNNEI come from the germline V gene. The CDR3 loop reads CASLLPGQGDTEAFF. CDR3 sequence (DNA): TGTGCCAGCCTACTTCCGGGACAGGGTGACACTGAAGCTTTCTTT.

This clonotype showed up many times. J is TRBJ2-5 and V is TRBV7-9; 9 nucleotides align to TRBD1. The CDR3 covers 16 residues. The V gene's germline CDR1 is SEHNR and CDR2 FQNEAQ (reference sequence). J lost 2 bases, V lost 2 bases, and 6 bases had no gene match. CDR3 nucleotides: TGTGCCAGCAGCTTATCGGACAGGGGTAGGCAAGAGACCCAGTACTTC. The encoded protein is CASSLSDRGRQETQYF.

The chain recombines TRBV6-5 with TRBJ2-7, with 10 bases aligning to TRBD2. V lost 0 bases and J lost 7; bases outside the gene matches: 6. Germline CDR1 and CDR2: MNHEY and SVGAGI. This CDR3 contains 15 residues. The CDR3 bases are TGTGCCAGCAGTTACTCCCCTAGCGGGAGTGGTGAGCAGTACTTC. Translated, it gives CASSYSPSGSGEQYF.

This clonotype was observed at least ten times. The chain is built from TRBV4-2 and TRBJ2-1; D unclear. This CDR3 is 18 amino acids long. Trimming stripped 0 bases from V and 0 bases from J, with 15 bases between. CDR1 is LGHNA, CDR2 YNFKEQ, per germline. The CDR3 nucleotides read TGTGCCAGCAGCCAAGAAGCCCCGCCGTCCAGCTCCTACAATGAGCAGTTCTTC. Residues: CASSQEAPPSSSYNEQFF.

The chain links TRBV27 to TRBJ2-1, with a possible D match to TRBD2 (5 bases). This CDR3 has 16 amino acids. Per the germline V gene, CDR1 is MNHEY and CDR2 is SMNVEV (reference sequence). The ends were cut back, 4 bases at V and 9 bases at J, with 22 bases in the middle. The CDR3 here is CASSSLTDFPSGEQFF. Here the CDR3 DNA reads TGTGCCAGCAGTTCCCTCACGGACTTTCCCTCGGGTGAGCAGTTCTTC.

The table lists this clonotype with a few counts. This chain connects TRBV5-5 to TRBJ2-3; 14 bases map to TRBD2. The CDR3 runs 16 residues. Losses at the gene ends were 6 bases for V and 5 bases for J; bases not matched to a gene: 8. Germline V gene lookup returns CDR1 SGHKS and CDR2 YYEKEE (reference sequence). DNA of the CDR3: TGTGCCAGCATCGTCCAAGGACTAGCGGGAGGAGATACGCAGTATTTT. It codes for CASIVQGLAGGDTQYF. Full variable domain (remainder filled in from reference TRBV5-5 and TRBJ2-3): DAGVTQSPTHLIKTRGQQVTLRCSPISGHKSVSWYQQVLGQGPQFIFQYYEKEERGRGNFPDRFSARQFPNYSSELNVNALLLGDSALYLCASIVQGLAGGDTQYFGPGTRLTVL.

The table lists this clonotype with many counts. The V and J genes are TRBV11-3 and TRBJ2-1, with 13 positions matching TRBD2. Trimming took 5 bases from V and 8 from J; bases not matched to a gene: 6. The CDR3 runs to 15 residues. Germline values: CDR1 SGHNT, CDR2 YENEEA. CDR3 nucleotides: TGTGCCAGCAGCCAAACTAGCGGGAGGGCATATGAGCAGTTCTTC. Translated, it gives CASSQTSGRAYEQFF. The whole variable domain, filled in from reference TRBV11-3 and TRBJ2-1, reads EAGVVQSPRYKIIEKKQPVAFWCNPISGHNTLYWYLQNLGQGPELLIRYENEEAVDDSQLPKDRFSAERLKGVDSTLKIQPAELGDSAVYLCASSQTSGRAYEQFFGPGTRLTVL.

In this sample, this clonotype turned up many times. This sequence joins TRBV9 and TRBJ2-3; possible D gene TRBD1, 6 bases. The CDR3 runs to 16 residues. The V end was cut by 0 bases, the J end by 4 bases, with 15 bases between. Germline V lookup: CDR1 SGDLS, CDR2 YYNGEE. CDR3: CASSVDRARGADTQYF. CDR3 DNA: TGTGCCAGCAGCGTAGATCGTGCCAGGGGTGCAGATACGCAGTATTTT.

This clonotype was counted a few times. The CDR3 sequence: CASSLDRGRINQPQHF. CDR3 DNA sequence: TGTGCCAGCAGCCTCGACAGGGGCCGGATCAATCAGCCCCAGCATTTT. The chain links TRBV28 to TRBJ1-5; 8 bases fit TRBD1. The germline CDR1 and CDR2 sequences are MDHEN and SYDVKM. This CDR3 spans 16 amino acids. The V segment lost 6 bases and the J segment 3 bases; nucleotides outside the gene matches: 10.

This clonotype was seen at least ten times. This chain uses TRBV2 with TRBJ1-5; D gene ambiguous. The ends were cut back, 3 bases at V and 3 bases at J, with 9 bases in the middle. CDR3 length equals 14 residues. Germline V gene sequence: CDR1 SNHLY, CDR2 FYNNEI. The CDR3 region has the DNA TGTGCCAGCAGTGAGGAAGTTGACAATCAGCCCCAGCATTTT. Protein sequence: CASSEEVDNQPQHF.

V gene TRBV29-1 combines with J gene TRBJ2-2; TRBD1 might be the D (5 bases). CDR1 is SQVTM, CDR2 ANQGSEA, per germline. V lost 5 bases and J lost 2, with 12 bases in between. The CDR3 length is 14 residues. The CDR3 DNA reads as TGCAGCGTTCTCGGCAGGACAAACACCGGGGAGCTGTTTTTT. It encodes CSVLGRTNTGELFF.

This clonotype has a count of ten or more. The chain combines TRBV20-1 with TRBJ2-1; 12 bases align to TRBD2. Germline CDR1 reads DFQATT; CDR2 reads SNEGSKA (reference sequence). This CDR3 contains 15 residues. The trim removed 7 bases at V and 7 bases at J, leaving 11 bases unmatched. For the CDR3, the DNA is TGCAGTGTTCGCCCCTTAGGACTAGCGGGGAATGAGCAGTTCTTC. It encodes CSVRPLGLAGNEQFF.